These 5 T cell receptor beta chains originate from one sample sequenced in a study of blood T cell repertoires in COVID-19. Sequencing used immunoSEQ multiplex PCR; TCRdb keeps in-frame clones, though not all of them. The sample lists about 370,000 clones; approximately 92% were seen once. The sample was PBMCs or T cells enriched from blood (not recorded which). These receptors came from a man aged 18 to 29 who had recovered from COVID-19.

This clone was counted once. V usage is TRBV6-5 and J usage is TRBJ2-5; D is undetermined. CDR3 size: 13 residues. Germline CDR1 and CDR2: MNHEY and SVGAGI. Trimming stripped 5 bases from V and 3 bases from J, with 10 bases between. The CDR3: CASSTPRKETQYF. CDR3 sequence (DNA): TGTGCCAGCAGTACTCCTAGAAAAGAGACCCAGTACTTC.

The chain is built from TRBV5-1 and TRBJ1-4, with TRBD1 identical over 9 bases. CDR3 length: 19 amino acids. Germline V gene data show CDR1 as SGHRS and CDR2 as YFSETQ. The J segment lost 0 bases and the V segment lost 3 bases, leaving 12 bases of the junction unmatched. CDR3 in amino acids: CASSSPPGQGRATNEKLFF. The CDR3 nucleotides read TGCGCCAGCAGCTCGCCCCCGGGACAGGGAAGGGCAACTAATGAAAAACTGTTTTTT.

This chain connects TRBV28 to TRBJ1-2; no clear D gene. Trimming removed 4 bases from V and 5 bases from J, with 14 bases in between. The CDR3 runs to 14 residues. From germline, CDR1 is MDHEN and CDR2 SYDVKM. Here the CDR3 reads CASSWPNQLYGYTF. The CDR3 coding sequence is TGTGCCAGCAGTTGGCCAAACCAGTTGTATGGCTACACCTTC.

This clone showed up just a few times. This chain connects TRBV12-5 to TRBJ1-3; TRBD1 matches at 10 bases. The CDR3 is 17 residues long. Per the germline V gene, CDR1 is LGHNT and CDR2 is FRNRAP. J gave up 3 bases and V 2 bases, and 7 bases lay outside the gene matches. CDR3 residues: CASGLTRTGGVGNTIYF. CDR3 bases: TGTGCTAGTGGTTTGACCCGGACAGGGGGAGTTGGAAACACCATATATTTT.

The chain uses TRBV10-3 and TRBJ2-5; a possible D gene is TRBD2 (6 bases). The CDR3 runs 13 residues. V lost 10 bases, J lost 0 bases, and 12 bases lay in between. CDR1 is ENHRY and CDR2 is SYGVKD in the germline V gene. The CDR3 loop reads CATRLADQETQYF. The CDR3 nucleotides read TGTGCCACCCGCTTAGCGGACCAAGAGACCCAGTACTTC.